This TCR beta chain emerged from a study of T cell responses to AZD1222 COVID-19 vaccine. As for the study in general: Combined were second doses at about 4 or about 12 weeks. Study-wide findings and caveats: There were mostly white British donors and more females than males, and clonal diversity was possibly underestimated.

After removal of 4 bases from V and 0 bases from J, the junction contained 8 bases not matched to a gene. CDR3 length: 17 residues. Germline assignment: CDR1 LNHDA and CDR2 SQIVND (reference sequence). A remark on this clone: Its antigen is not known.

The data were produced by immunoSEQ multiplex PCR, yet TCRdb's version contains in-frame clones alone and is incomplete. The sample carries about 170,000 clones, about nine tenths recorded once. Sample: peripheral blood, taken on day 0 of AZD1222 vaccination. This receptor was identified in an adult in good health. V gene TRBV19 combines with J gene TRBJ2-2, with 7 bases fitting TRBD1. CDR3 in amino acids: CASSRTGQRSNTGELFF. CDR3 nucleotides: TGTGCCAGTAGTAGGACGGGACAGCGATCGAACACCGGGGAGCTGTTTTTT. The entire variable domain, with the rest obtained from reference TRBV19 and TRBJ2-2, is as follows: DGGITQSPKYLFRKEGQNVTLSCEQNLNHDAMYWYRQDPGQGLRLIYYSQIVNDFQKGDIAEGYSVSREKKESFPLTVTSAQKNPTAFYLCASSRTGQRSNTGELFFGEGSRLTVL.